This T cell receptor beta chain is from a study of beta chain features in type 1 diabetes. At the level of the study: In all, around 100 million sorted cells from all samples were analyzed.

The CDR3 sequence is 13 residues long. The trim removed 0 bases at V and 4 bases at J, leaving 0 bases unmatched. Germline V gives CDR1 GTSNPN, CDR2 SVGIG (reference sequence). One heparinised draw, averaging around 120 mL, was taken per donor. Sequencing targeted expressed TCRB transcripts, as all isolated RNA had been reverse transcribed. Clones were sequenced by immunoSEQ multiplex PCR, and TCRdb holds only the in-frame ones, with some missing. Counted here are more than 100,000 clones, about 10% occurring once; the ten biggest clones make up 0.6% to 0.9%. This clone was seen repeatedly, ten times or more. Antigen: not known. Study results and limitations: In all four CD4+ subsets, TCRB CDR3 length was significantly, moderately reduced in type 1 diabetes.

This receptor was identified in a young man with type 1 diabetes. This sequence joins TRBV30 and TRBJ1-5, with 7 bases identical to TRBD1. Sequenced input: central memory CD4+ T cells from blood. In DNA form, the CDR3 reads TGTGCCTGGAGTGTACAGGGGAATCAGCCCCAGCATTTT. It specifies CAWSVQGNQPQHF.